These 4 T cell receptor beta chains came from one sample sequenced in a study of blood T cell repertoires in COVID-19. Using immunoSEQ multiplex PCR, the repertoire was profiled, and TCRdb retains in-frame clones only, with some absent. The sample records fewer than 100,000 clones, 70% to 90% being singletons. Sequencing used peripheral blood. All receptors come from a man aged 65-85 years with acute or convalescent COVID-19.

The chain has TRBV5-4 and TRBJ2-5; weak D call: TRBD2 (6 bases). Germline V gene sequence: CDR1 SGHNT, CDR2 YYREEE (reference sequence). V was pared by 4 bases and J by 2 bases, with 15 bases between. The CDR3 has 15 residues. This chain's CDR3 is CASSDQMGGQETQYF. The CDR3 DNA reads TGTGCCAGCAGCGACCAGATGGGGGGTCAAGAGACCCAGTACTTC.

The CDR3 here is CASSPDRGLSTDTQYF. The CDR3 bases are TGTGCCAGCAGCCCCGACAGGGGTCTAAGCACAGATACGCAGTATTTT. The chain employs TRBV28 and TRBJ2-3; 8 bases line up with TRBD1. The CDR3 runs 16 residues. CDR1 MDHEN and CDR2 SYDVKM come from the germline V gene. Unmatched junction bases numbered 8, after V lost 6 bases and J lost 0 bases. Complete variable domain (other parts from reference TRBV28 and TRBJ2-3): DVKVTQSSRYLVKRTGEKVFLECVQDMDHENMFWYRQDPGLGLRLIYFSYDVKMKEKGDIPEGYSVSREKKERFSLILESASTNQTSMYLCASSPDRGLSTDTQYFGPGTRLTVL.

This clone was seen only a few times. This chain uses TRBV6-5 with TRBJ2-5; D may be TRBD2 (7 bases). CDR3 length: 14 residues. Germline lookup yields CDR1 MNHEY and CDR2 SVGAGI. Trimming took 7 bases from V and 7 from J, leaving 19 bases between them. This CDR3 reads CASTEGGAGGTQYF. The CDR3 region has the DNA TGTGCCAGCACCGAAGGGGGGGCCGGTGGGACCCAGTACTTC.

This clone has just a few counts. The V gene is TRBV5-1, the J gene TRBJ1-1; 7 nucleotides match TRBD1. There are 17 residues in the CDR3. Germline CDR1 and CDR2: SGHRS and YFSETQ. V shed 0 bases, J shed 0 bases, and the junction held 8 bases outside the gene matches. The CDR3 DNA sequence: TGCGCCAGCAGCTTGGGTGGACTCAGGGGGATGAACACTGAAGCTTTCTTT. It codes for CASSLGGLRGMNTEAFF. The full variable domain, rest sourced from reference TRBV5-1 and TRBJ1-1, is KAGVTQTPRYLIKTRGQQVTLSCSPISGHRSVSWYQQTPGQGLQFLFEYFSETQRNKGNFPGRFSGRQFSNSRSEMNVSTLELGDSALYLCASSLGGLRGMNTEAFFGQGTRLTVV.